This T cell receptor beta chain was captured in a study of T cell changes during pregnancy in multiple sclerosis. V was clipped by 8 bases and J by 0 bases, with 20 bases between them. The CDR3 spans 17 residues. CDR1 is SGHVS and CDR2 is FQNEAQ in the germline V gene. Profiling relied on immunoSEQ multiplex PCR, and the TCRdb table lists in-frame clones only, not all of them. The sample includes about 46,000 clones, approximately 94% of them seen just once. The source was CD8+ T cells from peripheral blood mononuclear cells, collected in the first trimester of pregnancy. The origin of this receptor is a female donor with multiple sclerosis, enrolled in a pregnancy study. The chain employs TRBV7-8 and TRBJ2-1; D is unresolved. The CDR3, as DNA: TGTGCCAGCGTTGGTTTGTTTAGCTTTAGCTCCTACAATGAGCAGTTCTTC. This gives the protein CASVGLFSFSSYNEQFF.